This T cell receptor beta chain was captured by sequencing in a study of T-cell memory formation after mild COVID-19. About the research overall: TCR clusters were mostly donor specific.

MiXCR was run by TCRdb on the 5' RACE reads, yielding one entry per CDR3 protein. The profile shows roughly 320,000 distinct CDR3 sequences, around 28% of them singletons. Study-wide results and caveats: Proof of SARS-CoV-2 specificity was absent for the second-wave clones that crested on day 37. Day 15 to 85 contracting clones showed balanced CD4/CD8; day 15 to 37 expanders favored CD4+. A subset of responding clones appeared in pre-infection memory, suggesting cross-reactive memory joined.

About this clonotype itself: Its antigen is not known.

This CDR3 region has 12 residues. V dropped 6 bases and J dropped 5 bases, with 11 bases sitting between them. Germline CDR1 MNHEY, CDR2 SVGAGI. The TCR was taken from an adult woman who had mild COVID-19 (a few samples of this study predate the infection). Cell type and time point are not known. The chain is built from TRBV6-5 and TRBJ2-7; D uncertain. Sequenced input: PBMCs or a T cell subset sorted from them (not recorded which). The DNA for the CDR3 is TGTGCCAGCAGCACGGGTCGCAACGAGCAGTACTTC. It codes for CASSTGRNEQYF.